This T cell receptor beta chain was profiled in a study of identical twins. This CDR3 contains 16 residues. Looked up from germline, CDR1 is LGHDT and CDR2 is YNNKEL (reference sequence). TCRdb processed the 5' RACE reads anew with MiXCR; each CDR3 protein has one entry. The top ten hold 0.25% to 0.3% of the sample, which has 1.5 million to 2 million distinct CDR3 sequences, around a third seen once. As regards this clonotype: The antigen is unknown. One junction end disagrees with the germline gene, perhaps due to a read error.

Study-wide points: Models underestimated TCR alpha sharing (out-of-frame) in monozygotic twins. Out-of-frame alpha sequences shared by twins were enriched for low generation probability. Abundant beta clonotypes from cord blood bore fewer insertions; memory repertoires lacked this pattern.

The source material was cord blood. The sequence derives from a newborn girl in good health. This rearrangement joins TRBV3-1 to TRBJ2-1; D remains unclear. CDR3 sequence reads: CVSSQRLWSSYNEQFF. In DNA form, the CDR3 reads TGTGTCAGCAGCCAACGACTTTGGAGCTCCTACAATGAGCAGTTCTTC.